These T cell receptor beta chains were read from a single sample in a study of identical twins. TCRdb reanalysed the 5' RACE reads using MiXCR and keeps one entry per CDR3 protein. The data hold 1.5 million to 2 million distinct CDR3 sequences, with 25% to 35% observed a single time. The sequenced sample consisted of cord blood. The receptors originated from a newborn girl in good health. CDR3s leave out the opening cysteine and the closing phenylalanine or tryptophan. D genes are given only for firm matches.

len,j_gene,v_gene,d_gene,CDR3aa
12,TRBJ2-7,TRBV6-6,-,ASIRSQSGYEQY
11,TRBJ2-7,TRBV28,TRBD1,ASSPHDRDEQY
13,TRBJ1-5,TRBV20-1,-,SARDGRYSNQPQH
6,TRBJ1-2,TRBV7-6,-,AYYGYT
16,TRBJ2-3,TRBV3-1,TRBD2,ASSQLSRTSGSTDTQY
13,-,TRBV6-5,TRBD2,ASSYSGLAGREQY
13,TRBJ2-5,TRBV21-1,-,ASNPGPKNGGTQY
12,TRBJ2-7,TRBV4-2,-,ASSHLGAPYEQY
10,TRBJ2-5,TRBV20-1,TRBD2,SATRSSGGRY
11,TRBJ2-1,TRBV11-2,-,ASSLDYTREQF
11,TRBJ2-5,TRBV2,-,ASRADSGKTQY
13,TRBJ1-2,TRBV10-2,-,ASSVTGSTNYGYT
14,TRBJ1-2,TRBV12-3/TRBV12-4,TRBD1,ASRGLDRVSNYGYT
14,TRBJ2-3,TRBV20-1,-,SARDLLRQTTDTQY
14,TRBJ1-4,TRBV5-1,-,ASSFVQGPRDEKLF
11,TRBJ2-7,TRBV27,TRBD1,ASKGTASYEQY
15,TRBJ2-7,TRBV4-2,TRBD2,ASSQDLSGASPYEQY
11,TRBJ1-2,TRBV30,-,AWSVRERYGYT
14,TRBJ2-1,TRBV4-2,TRBD2,ASSQGGLVDWNEQF
9,TRBJ1-2,TRBV27,TRBD1,ASGQGDGYT
11,TRBJ1-5,TRBV24-1,-,ATGDQKSSPQH
12,TRBJ2-1,TRBV19,-,ASSRGRKNNEQF
15,TRBJ2-7,TRBV10-3,-,AISETLRVTRPYEQY
10,TRBJ1-1,TRBV29-1,-,SVDGLNTEAF
17,TRBJ2-6,TRBV20-1,TRBD1,SARGINRGHYSGANVPT
12,TRBJ2-3,TRBV7-2,-,ASSFPGQPNTQY
13,TRBJ2-2,TRBV21-1,-,ASSKRLAGTGELF
13,TRBJ2-3,TRBV9,-,ASSDSVGHTDTQY
11,TRBJ2-7,TRBV27,-,ASSAGRVYEQY
11,TRBJ2-2,TRBV2,-,ASRMLITGELF
15,TRBJ2-3,TRBV20-1,-,SVPPQTRPGDTDTQY
14,TRBJ2-3,TRBV7-2,-,ASSLEGLPSTDTQY
11,TRBJ2-5,TRBV10-3,TRBD2,AVRGGRFETQY
12,TRBJ2-3,TRBV20-1,-,SATGTGTKDTQY
15,TRBJ1-5,TRBV5-4,-,ASSLVALGHSNQPQH
15,TRBJ2-7,TRBV6-2/TRBV6-3,-,ASSTRVIAAHLYEQY
16,TRBJ1-4,TRBV7-2,-,ASSLVVPRSGANEKLF
11,TRBJ2-2,TRBV29-1,-,SVDRKNTGELF
11,TRBJ2-2,TRBV6-5,-,ASSYSRVGELF
12,TRBJ1-2,TRBV9,TRBD1,ASSVRLTGEGYT
12,TRBJ1-2,TRBV11-2,TRBD1,ASSRGTGRYGYT
14,TRBJ2-3,TRBV5-1,TRBD1,ASSLTGGFRADTQY
12,TRBJ1-1,TRBV5-1,TRBD1,ASRDRQGNTEAF
13,TRBJ2-3,TRBV4-2,-,ASSQDQGFTDTQY
14,TRBJ2-3,TRBV7-8,TRBD2,ASSLRRGGLTDTQY
11,TRBJ1-2,TRBV6-2/TRBV6-3,TRBD1,ASNQGTGSGYT
12,TRBJ2-1,TRBV20-1,TRBD2,SAGRTSGVDEQF
13,TRBJ2-1,TRBV20-1,-,SARDRVASYNEQF